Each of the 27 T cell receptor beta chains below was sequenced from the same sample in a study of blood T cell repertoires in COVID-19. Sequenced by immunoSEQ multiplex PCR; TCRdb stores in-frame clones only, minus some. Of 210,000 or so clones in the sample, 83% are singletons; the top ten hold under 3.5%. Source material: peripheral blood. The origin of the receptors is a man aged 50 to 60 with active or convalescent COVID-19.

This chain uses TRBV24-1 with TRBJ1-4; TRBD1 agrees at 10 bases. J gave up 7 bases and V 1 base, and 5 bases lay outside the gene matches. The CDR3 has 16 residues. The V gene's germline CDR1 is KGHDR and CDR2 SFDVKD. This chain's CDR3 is CATSDFGTGEGEKLFF. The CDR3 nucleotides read TGTGCCACCAGTGATTTTGGGACAGGGGAAGGTGAAAAACTGTTTTTT.

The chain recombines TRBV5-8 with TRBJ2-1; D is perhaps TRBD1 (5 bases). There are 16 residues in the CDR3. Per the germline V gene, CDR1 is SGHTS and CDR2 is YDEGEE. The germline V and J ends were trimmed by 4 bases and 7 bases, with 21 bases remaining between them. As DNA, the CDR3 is TGTGCCAGCAGCCAACCCCGGAGCAGGGCTGGGAATGAGCAGTTCTTC. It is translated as CASSQPRSRAGNEQFF.

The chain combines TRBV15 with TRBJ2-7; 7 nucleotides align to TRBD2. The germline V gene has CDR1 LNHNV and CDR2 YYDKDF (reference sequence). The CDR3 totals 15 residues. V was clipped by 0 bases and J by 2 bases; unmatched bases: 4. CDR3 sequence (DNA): TGTGCCACCAGCAGAGATCTAGCGGTCGCCTACGAGCAGTACTTC. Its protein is CATSRDLAVAYEQYF.

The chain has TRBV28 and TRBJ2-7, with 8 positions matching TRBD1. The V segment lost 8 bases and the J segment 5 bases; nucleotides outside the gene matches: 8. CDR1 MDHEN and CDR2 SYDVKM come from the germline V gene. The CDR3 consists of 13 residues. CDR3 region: CASHRGLLDEQYF. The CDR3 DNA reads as TGTGCCAGCCACAGGGGGTTATTAGACGAGCAGTACTTC.

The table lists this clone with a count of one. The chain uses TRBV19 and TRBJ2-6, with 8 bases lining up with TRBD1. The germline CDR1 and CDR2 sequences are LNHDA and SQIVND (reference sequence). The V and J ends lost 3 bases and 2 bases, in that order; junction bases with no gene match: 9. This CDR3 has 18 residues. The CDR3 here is CASSITQGAKTGANVLTF. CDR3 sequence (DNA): TGTGCCAGTAGTATTACCCAGGGGGCCAAAACTGGGGCCAACGTCCTGACTTTC.

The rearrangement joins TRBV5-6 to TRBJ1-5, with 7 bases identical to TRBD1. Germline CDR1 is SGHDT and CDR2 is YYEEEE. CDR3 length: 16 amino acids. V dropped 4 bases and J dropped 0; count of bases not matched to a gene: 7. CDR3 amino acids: CASSRGTDNSNQPQHF. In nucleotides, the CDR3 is TGTGCCAGCAGCCGAGGGACAGATAATAGCAATCAGCCCCAGCATTTT.

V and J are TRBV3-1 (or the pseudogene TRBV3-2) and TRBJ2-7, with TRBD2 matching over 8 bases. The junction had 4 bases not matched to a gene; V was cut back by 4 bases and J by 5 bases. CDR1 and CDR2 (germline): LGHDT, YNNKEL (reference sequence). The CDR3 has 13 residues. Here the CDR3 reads CASSRGLADEQYF. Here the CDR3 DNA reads TGTGCCAGCAGCCGCGGACTAGCCGACGAGCAGTACTTC.

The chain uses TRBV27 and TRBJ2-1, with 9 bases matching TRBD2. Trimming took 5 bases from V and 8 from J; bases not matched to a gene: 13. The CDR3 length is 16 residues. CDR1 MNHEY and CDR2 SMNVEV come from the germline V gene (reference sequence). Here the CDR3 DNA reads TGTGCCAGCAGTCACTCGACTAGCGGCCTCCCCTATGAGCAGTTCTTC. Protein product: CASSHSTSGLPYEQFF.

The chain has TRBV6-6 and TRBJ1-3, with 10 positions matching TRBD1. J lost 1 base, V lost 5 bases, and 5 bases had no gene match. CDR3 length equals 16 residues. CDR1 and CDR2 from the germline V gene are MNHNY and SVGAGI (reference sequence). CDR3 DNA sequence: TGTGCCAGCAGTCCGACAGGGGGCGAATCTGGAAACACCATATATTTT. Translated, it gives CASSPTGGESGNTIYF.

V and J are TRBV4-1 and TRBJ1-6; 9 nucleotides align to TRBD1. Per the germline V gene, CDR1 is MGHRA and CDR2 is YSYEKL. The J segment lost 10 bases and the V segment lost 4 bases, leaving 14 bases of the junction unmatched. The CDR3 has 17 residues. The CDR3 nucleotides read TGCGCCAGCAGCCTACGCCTGGGACAGGGAGGAGAATCACCCCTCCACTTT. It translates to CASSLRLGQGGESPLHF.

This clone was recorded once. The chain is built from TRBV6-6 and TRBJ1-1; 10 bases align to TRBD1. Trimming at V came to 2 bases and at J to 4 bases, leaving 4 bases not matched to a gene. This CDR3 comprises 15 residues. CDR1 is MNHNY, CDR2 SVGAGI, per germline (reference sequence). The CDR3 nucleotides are TGTGCCAGCAGTTACCCGGGACAGGGGACCACTGAAGCTTTCTTT. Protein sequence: CASSYPGQGTTEAFF.

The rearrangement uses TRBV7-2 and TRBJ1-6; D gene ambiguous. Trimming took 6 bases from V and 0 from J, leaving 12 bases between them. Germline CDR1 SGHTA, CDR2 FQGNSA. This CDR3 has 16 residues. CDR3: CASSAGGSSYNSPLHF. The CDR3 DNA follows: TGTGCCAGCAGTGCGGGAGGGAGCTCCTATAATTCACCCCTCCACTTT.

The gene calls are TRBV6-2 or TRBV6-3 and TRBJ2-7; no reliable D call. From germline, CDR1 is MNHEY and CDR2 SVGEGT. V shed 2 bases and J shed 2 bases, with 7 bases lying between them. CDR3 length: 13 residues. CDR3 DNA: TGTGCCAGCAGTTACGGGCCAGCCTACGAGCAGTACTTC. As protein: CASSYGPAYEQYF.

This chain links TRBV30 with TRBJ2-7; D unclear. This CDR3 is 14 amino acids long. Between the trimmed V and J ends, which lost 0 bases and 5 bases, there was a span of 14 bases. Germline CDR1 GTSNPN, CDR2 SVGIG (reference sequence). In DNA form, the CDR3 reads TGTGCCTGGAGTGTACCCCCGCTATCTCACGAGCAGTACTTC. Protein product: CAWSVPPLSHEQYF.

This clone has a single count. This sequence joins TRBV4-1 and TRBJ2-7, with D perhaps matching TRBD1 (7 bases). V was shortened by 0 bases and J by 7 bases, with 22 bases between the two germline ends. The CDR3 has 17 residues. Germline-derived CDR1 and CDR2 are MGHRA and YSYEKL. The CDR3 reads CASSQDRLGQRAGEQYF. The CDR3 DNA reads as TGCGCCAGCAGCCAAGATCGTTTGGGACAGAGGGCGGGGGAGCAGTACTTC.

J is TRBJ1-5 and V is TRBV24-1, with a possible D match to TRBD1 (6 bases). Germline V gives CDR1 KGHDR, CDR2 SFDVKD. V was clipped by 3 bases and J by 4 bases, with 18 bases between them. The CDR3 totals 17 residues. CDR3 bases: TGTGCCACCAGTGATAGTTTCGGGACATTCGGGAATCAGCCCCAGCATTTT. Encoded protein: CATSDSFGTFGNQPQHF.

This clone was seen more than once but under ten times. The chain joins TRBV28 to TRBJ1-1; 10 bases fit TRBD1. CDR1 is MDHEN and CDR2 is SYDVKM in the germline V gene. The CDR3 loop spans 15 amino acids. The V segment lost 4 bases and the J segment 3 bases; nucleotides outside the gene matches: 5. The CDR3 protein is CASSSGTGVYTEAFF. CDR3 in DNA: TGTGCCAGCAGTTCCGGGACAGGGGTTTACACTGAAGCTTTCTTT.

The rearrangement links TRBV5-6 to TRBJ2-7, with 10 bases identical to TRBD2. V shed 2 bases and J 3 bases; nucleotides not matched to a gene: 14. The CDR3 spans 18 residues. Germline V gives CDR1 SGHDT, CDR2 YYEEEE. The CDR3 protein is CASSFLSPSGRTFYEQYF. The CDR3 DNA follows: TGTGCCAGCAGCTTCCTCAGTCCTAGCGGGAGAACGTTCTACGAGCAGTACTTC.

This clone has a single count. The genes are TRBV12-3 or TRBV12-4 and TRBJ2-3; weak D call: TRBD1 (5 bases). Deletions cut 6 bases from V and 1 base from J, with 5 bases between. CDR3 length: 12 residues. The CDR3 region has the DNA TGTGCCAGCAGGACAGGCACAGATACGCAGTATTTT. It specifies CASRTGTDTQYF.

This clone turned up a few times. The CDR3 sequence is CASSSLGQSNQPQHF. CDR3 DNA: TGTGCCAGCAGCTCGTTGGGACAAAGCAATCAGCCCCAGCATTTT. This chain connects TRBV5-5 to TRBJ1-5; possible D gene TRBD1, 6 bases. The CDR3 contains 15 residues. V was pared by 3 bases and J by 1 base, with 11 bases between. CDR1 and CDR2 from the germline V gene are SGHKS and YYEKEE (reference sequence). The full variable domain, completed using reference TRBV5-5 and TRBJ1-5, is DAGVTQSPTHLIKTRGQQVTLRCSPISGHKSVSWYQQVLGQGPQFIFQYYEKEERGRGNFPDRFSARQFPNYSSELNVNALLLGDSALYLCASSSLGQSNQPQHFGDGTRLSIL.

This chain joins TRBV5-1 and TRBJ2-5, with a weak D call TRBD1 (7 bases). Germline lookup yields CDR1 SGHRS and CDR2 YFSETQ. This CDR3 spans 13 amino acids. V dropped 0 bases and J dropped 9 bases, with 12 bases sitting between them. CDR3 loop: CASSLVFRGAQYF. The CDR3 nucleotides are TGCGCCAGCAGCTTGGTCTTCAGGGGGGCCCAGTACTTC.

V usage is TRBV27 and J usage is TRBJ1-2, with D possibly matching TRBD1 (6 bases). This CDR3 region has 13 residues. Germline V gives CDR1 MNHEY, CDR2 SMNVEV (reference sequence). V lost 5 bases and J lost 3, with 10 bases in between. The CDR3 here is CASSTGTYYGYTF. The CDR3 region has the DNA TGTGCCAGCAGTACAGGGACCTACTATGGCTACACCTTC.

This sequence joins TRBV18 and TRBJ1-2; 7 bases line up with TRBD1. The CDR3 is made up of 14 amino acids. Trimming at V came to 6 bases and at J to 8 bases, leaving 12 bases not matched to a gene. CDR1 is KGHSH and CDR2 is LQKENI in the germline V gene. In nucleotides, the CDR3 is TGTGCCAGCTCTGCTGACAGGGACCCTCGAGGCTACACCTTC. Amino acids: CASSADRDPRGYTF.

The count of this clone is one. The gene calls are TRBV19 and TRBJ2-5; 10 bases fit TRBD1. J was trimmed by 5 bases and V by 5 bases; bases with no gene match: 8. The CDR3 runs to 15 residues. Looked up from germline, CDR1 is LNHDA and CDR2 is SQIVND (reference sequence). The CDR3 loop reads CASSSRTGGRETQYF. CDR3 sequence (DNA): TGTGCCAGTAGTTCCCGGACAGGGGGTAGGGAGACCCAGTACTTC.

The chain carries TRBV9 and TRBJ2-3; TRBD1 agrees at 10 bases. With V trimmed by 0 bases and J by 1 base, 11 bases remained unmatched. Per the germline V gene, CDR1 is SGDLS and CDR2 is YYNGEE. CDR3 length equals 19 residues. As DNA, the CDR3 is TGTGCCAGCAGCGTAGACCCAAACCCCGGGACAGGGGGCACAGATACGCAGTATTTT. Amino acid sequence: CASSVDPNPGTGGTDTQYF.

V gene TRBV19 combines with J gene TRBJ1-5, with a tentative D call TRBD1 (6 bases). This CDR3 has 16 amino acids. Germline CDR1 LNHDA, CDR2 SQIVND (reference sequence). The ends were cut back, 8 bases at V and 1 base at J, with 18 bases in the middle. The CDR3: CASQSLTGSSNQPQHF. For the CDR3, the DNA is TGTGCCAGTCAGAGCTTAACAGGGTCGAGCAATCAGCCCCAGCATTTT.

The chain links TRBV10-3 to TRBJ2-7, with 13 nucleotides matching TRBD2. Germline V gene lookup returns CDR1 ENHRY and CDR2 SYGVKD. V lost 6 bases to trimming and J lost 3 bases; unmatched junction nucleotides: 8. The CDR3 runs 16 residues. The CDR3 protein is CAISGTSGVLNYEQYF. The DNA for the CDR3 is TGTGCCATCAGCGGGACTAGCGGGGTTCTAAACTACGAGCAGTACTTC.